This T cell receptor (beta chain) comes out of a study of breast tumors, draining lymph nodes, adjacent tissues. The sample holds many counts of this clonotype. A single record per CDR3 protein comes from TCRdb applying MiXCR to the multiplex PCR reads. The sample has 150,000 to 200,000 distinct CDR3 sequences, more than 25% seen once; the top ten hold roughly 3.8%. CDR1 and CDR2 from the germline V gene are SEHNR and FQNEAQ (reference sequence). V lost 2 bases and J lost 2; bases outside the gene matches: 4. CDR3 size: 15 residues. Samples came from axillary lymph nodes draining the breast cancer. The receptor comes from a female donor with breast cancer. Some clones in this sample may be carry-over from other donors' samples. The material sequenced was axillary lymph node tissue. The chain carries TRBV7-9 and TRBJ1-2; 8 bases agree with TRBD1. This chain's CDR3 is CASSLTAGGNYGYTF. The DNA of the CDR3 is TGTGCCAGCAGCTTAACGGCAGGGGGCAACTATGGCTACACCTTC.